The 24 T cell receptor beta chains listed next were all sequenced from one sample in a study of patients and donors after allogeneic stem cell transplantation (dated by TCRdb to between 2020 and 2021). Library preparation employed RT-PCR. The sequencing machine was a NextSeq 550. TCRdb applied fastp at Q25 and MiXCR to the public reads, then kept only in-frame beta chains. Rows with a matching CDR3 protein are joined into one entry that keeps the most common DNA and genes. Here the sample has approximately 200,000 distinct CDR3 sequences; less than 45% occur a single time. About 30% of the sample is taken by the ten largest. The specimen sequenced was blood, either unsorted or a sorted T cell fraction (not recorded which). These TCRs come from a human donor who was either an allogeneic HSCT recipient or a stem cell or donor lymphocyte infusion donor (not recorded which). It is not recorded whose cells these are; they may come from a transplant donor.

This clonotype was detected a few times. This chain links TRBV7-9 with TRBJ1-1; 7 bases match TRBD1. The V gene's germline CDR1 is SEHNR and CDR2 FQNEAQ (reference sequence). The length of the CDR3 is 16 residues. Losses at the gene ends were 1 base for V and 1 base for J; bases not matched to a gene: 6. The CDR3 is CASSLGAWDRNTEAFF. As DNA, the CDR3 is TGTGCCAGCAGCTTAGGGGCGTGGGACAGGAACACTGAAGCTTTCTTT.

The CDR3 DNA reads as TGTGCCACCAGTGAGAACGGGAGGGCCCCTGAGCAGTTCTTC. Translating it yields CATSENGRAPEQFF. The chain combines TRBV24-1 with TRBJ2-1, with 8 bases lining up with TRBD2. The CDR3 extends over 14 amino acids. V lost 4 bases to trimming and J lost 9 bases; unmatched junction nucleotides: 7. Germline lookup yields CDR1 KGHDR and CDR2 SFDVKD.

This chain joins TRBV7-9 and TRBJ2-1; the D gene could be TRBD1 or TRBD2 (6 bases each). Trimming shortened V by 4 bases and J by 0 bases, and 16 bases separated the two germline ends. This CDR3 region has 17 residues. Germline CDR1 reads SEHNR; CDR2 reads FQNEAQ (reference sequence). The CDR3 region has the DNA TGTGCCAGCAGCTCATCTGCGGGACAAAGCTCCTACAATGAGCAGTTCTTC. Protein product: CASSSSAGQSSYNEQFF.

This clonotype was observed a few times. This chain uses TRBV12-3 or TRBV12-4 with TRBJ1-4; D is ambiguous. Between the trimmed V and J ends, which lost 5 bases and 7 bases, there was a span of 11 bases. This CDR3 has 13 amino acids. CDR3: CASSTKLGEKLFF. The CDR3 DNA sequence: TGTGCCAGCAGTACTAAGCTTGGTGAAAAACTGTTTTTT.

The rearrangement joins TRBV20-1 to TRBJ2-7; D gene ambiguous. The germline V gene encodes CDR1 DFQATT and CDR2 SNEGSKA (reference sequence). The CDR3 length is 15 residues. Trimming left V 0 bases short and J 5 bases short, with 17 bases between. This chain's CDR3 is CSARDPVSSRNEQYF. The CDR3 coding sequence is TGCAGTGCTAGAGATCCCGTTTCGTCCCGTAACGAGCAGTACTTC.

This clonotype was seen only a few times. V and J are TRBV27 and TRBJ1-1, with D possibly TRBD1 on 6 matching bases. CDR3 length: 14 amino acids. CDR1 and CDR2 (germline): MNHEY, SMNVEV (reference sequence). The V end was cut by 6 bases, the J end by 6 bases, with 17 bases between. Here the CDR3 reads CASSPIQGRPEAFF. CDR3 in DNA: TGTGCCAGCAGCCCTATACAGGGAAGGCCTGAAGCTTTCTTT.

This chain uses TRBV4-3 with TRBJ2-7; 8 positions agree with TRBD2. This CDR3 contains 13 residues. With V trimmed by 8 bases and J by 2 bases, 5 bases remained unmatched. The V gene's germline CDR1 is LGHNA and CDR2 YSLEER. The CDR3 nucleotides are TGCGCCAGCGGAACTAGCGGAACCTACGAGCAGTACTTC. This sequence encodes CASGTSGTYEQYF.

V is TRBV20-1 and J is TRBJ2-1, with 10 bases lining up with TRBD2. In germline, CDR1 is DFQATT, CDR2 SNEGSKA (reference sequence). The V gene end was trimmed by 0 bases and the J gene end by 6 bases; junction bases not matched to a gene: 11. This CDR3 contains 17 residues. CDR3 nucleotides: TGCAGTGCTAGAGATTTAGAGCTAGCGGGAGTCCTCAATGAGCAGTTCTTC. Residues: CSARDLELAGVLNEQFF.

J is TRBJ2-7 and V is TRBV4-2; D might be TRBD1 (6 bases). Per germline, CDR1 LGHNA and CDR2 YNFKEQ. The CDR3 spans 18 residues. V gave up 5 bases and J gave up 5 bases, with 28 bases separating them. The DNA for the CDR3 is TGTGCCAGCAGCACCCAAAGCCGGAGGACCGCAGGGGACCACGAGCAGTACTTC. It translates to CASSTQSRRTAGDHEQYF.

This clonotype was picked up a small number of times. The chain is built from TRBV4-3 and TRBJ1-1, with D unresolved. The CDR3 runs to 12 residues. V gave up 4 bases and J gave up 7 bases, with 10 bases separating them. The V gene's germline CDR1 is LGHNA and CDR2 YSLEER. CDR3 in DNA: TGCGCCAGCAGCCCCCGGCGGGGTGAAGCTTTCTTT. It yields the protein CASSPRRGEAFF.

CDR3 loop: CSARARRDTEAFF. The CDR3 DNA reads TGCAGTGCTAGAGCCCGGAGAGACACTGAAGCTTTCTTT. The rearrangement uses TRBV20-1 and TRBJ1-1; D gene unclear. Germline values: CDR1 DFQATT, CDR2 SNEGSKA (reference sequence). Trimming removed 1 base at V and 3 bases at J, with 9 bases between. This CDR3 is 13 amino acids long.

This chain links TRBV9 with TRBJ2-7, with no clear D. V lost 1 base and J 5 bases, leaving 7 bases between the germline ends. The CDR3 is made up of 12 amino acids. CDR1 is SGDLS, CDR2 YYNGEE, per germline. This CDR3 reads CASSVKAHEQYF. The DNA for the CDR3 is TGTGCCAGCAGCGTAAAAGCCCACGAGCAGTACTTC.

V and J are TRBV7-2 and TRBJ1-3; no clear D gene. The CDR3 runs 16 residues. Germline lookup yields CDR1 SGHTA and CDR2 FQGNSA. V lost 3 bases to trimming and J lost 0 bases, with 12 bases between them. In nucleotides, the CDR3 is TGTGCCAGCAGCTTTATTGAGGGCCGCTCTGGAAACACCATATATTTT. Amino acid sequence: CASSFIEGRSGNTIYF.

The rearrangement uses TRBV30 and TRBJ2-1; the match to TRBD2 covers 11 bases. CDR3 size: 16 residues. Germline V gene sequence: CDR1 GTSNPN, CDR2 SVGIG (reference sequence). Losses at the gene ends were 0 bases for V and 6 bases for J; bases not matched to a gene: 7. The CDR3 loop is CAWSVGTSGNLNEQFF. The CDR3, as DNA: TGTGCCTGGAGTGTCGGGACTAGCGGAAATCTCAATGAGCAGTTCTTC.

This clonotype was recorded a few times. The chain joins TRBV28 to TRBJ1-5; D is unresolved. Per the germline V gene, CDR1 is MDHEN and CDR2 is SYDVKM. This CDR3 spans 14 amino acids. The V end was cut by 5 bases, the J end by 1 base, with 9 bases between. CDR3 nucleotide sequence: TGTGCCAGCAGTCAGGAGGGAAGCAATCAGCCCCAGCATTTT. Protein: CASSQEGSNQPQHF. Complete variable domain (other parts from reference TRBV28 and TRBJ1-5): DVKVTQSSRYLVKRTGEKVFLECVQDMDHENMFWYRQDPGLGLRLIYFSYDVKMKEKGDIPEGYSVSREKKERFSLILESASTNQTSMYLCASSQEGSNQPQHFGDGTRLSIL.

This clonotype was counted between two and nine times. The rearrangement uses TRBV12-3 or TRBV12-4 and TRBJ1-2; the D is unclear. This CDR3 contains 15 residues. V lost 0 bases to trimming and J lost 4 bases, with 12 bases between them. CDR3 loop: CASSLAHGILYGYTF. DNA for the CDR3: TGTGCCAGCAGTTTAGCGCACGGGATTCTCTATGGCTACACCTTC.

The J gene is TRBJ2-5, the V gene TRBV9; no clear D gene. The CDR3 contains 13 residues. The germline gives CDR1 SGDLS, CDR2 YYNGEE. The germline V and J ends were trimmed by 1 base and 3 bases, with 7 bases remaining between them. As DNA, the CDR3 is TGTGCCAGCAGCGTATCACCCGAAGAGACCCAGTACTTC. This codes for CASSVSPEETQYF.

In its sample, this clonotype was seen a few times. The rearrangement joins TRBV7-9 to TRBJ2-2; D may be TRBD1 or TRBD2 (5 bases each). The CDR3 length is 13 residues. V dropped 0 bases and J dropped 7 bases, with 6 bases sitting between them. Germline V gene data show CDR1 as SEHNR and CDR2 as FQNEAQ (reference sequence). The CDR3 spells CASSLAGDGELFF. The DNA of the CDR3 is TGTGCCAGCAGCTTAGCGGGGGACGGGGAGCTGTTTTTT.

J is TRBJ2-1 and V is TRBV18; D is tentatively TRBD1 or TRBD2 (6 bases each). V was cut by 2 bases and J by 3 bases, with 11 bases left in between. Germline-derived CDR1 and CDR2 are KGHSH and LQKENI. There are 15 residues in the CDR3. The CDR3 reads CASSPRGGGYNEQFF. CDR3 DNA sequence: TGTGCCAGCTCACCAAGAGGAGGGGGCTACAATGAGCAGTTCTTC.

The chain uses TRBV2 and TRBJ1-4, with 12 bases fitting TRBD1. CDR1 and CDR2 (germline): SNHLY, FYNNEI. This CDR3 region has 15 residues. Losses at the gene ends were 2 bases for V and 10 bases for J; bases not matched to a gene: 5. The CDR3 region is CASSEWDRGPGKLFF. In nucleotides, the CDR3 is TGTGCCAGCAGTGAATGGGACAGGGGGCCCGGAAAACTGTTTTTT.

The gene calls are TRBV9 and TRBJ2-1, with a possible D match to TRBD1 (5 bases). Germline CDR1 reads SGDLS; CDR2 reads YYNGEE. This CDR3 has 13 residues. Trimming removed 0 bases from V and 6 bases from J, with 7 bases in between. CDR3 residues: CASSVAQGNEQFF. DNA for the CDR3: TGTGCCAGCAGCGTAGCTCAGGGCAATGAGCAGTTCTTC.

This clonotype was observed a handful of times. The genes are TRBV12-3 or TRBV12-4 and TRBJ2-5; D not certain. The CDR3 extends over 13 amino acids. The V and J ends lost 1 base and 2 bases respectively, with 5 bases between them. The CDR3 nucleotides read TGTGCCAGCAGTTTAGACACTCAAGAGACCCAGTACTTC. Translating it yields CASSLDTQETQYF.

This chain links TRBV2 with TRBJ1-6; 10 nucleotides agree with TRBD1. The CDR3 is 16 residues long. Trimming removed 6 bases from V and 7 bases from J; junction bases left unmatched: 9. The V gene's germline CDR1 is SNHLY and CDR2 FYNNEI. The CDR3 coding sequence is TGTGCCAGCAGCGGCCCGGGACAGGGGATAAATTCACCCCTCCACTTT. This encodes CASSGPGQGINSPLHF.

The sample holds one count of this clonotype. CDR3 in amino acids: CASSLGRASGYNEQFF. In DNA, the CDR3 is TGTGCCAGCAGCTTAGGGAGGGCTAGCGGCTACAATGAGCAGTTCTTC. The rearrangement joins TRBV7-2 to TRBJ2-1; 7 bases agree with TRBD2. Germline V CDR1 and CDR2: SGHTA, FQGNSA. The CDR3 runs 16 residues. The junction had 6 bases not matched to a gene; V was cut back by 1 base and J by 3 bases.